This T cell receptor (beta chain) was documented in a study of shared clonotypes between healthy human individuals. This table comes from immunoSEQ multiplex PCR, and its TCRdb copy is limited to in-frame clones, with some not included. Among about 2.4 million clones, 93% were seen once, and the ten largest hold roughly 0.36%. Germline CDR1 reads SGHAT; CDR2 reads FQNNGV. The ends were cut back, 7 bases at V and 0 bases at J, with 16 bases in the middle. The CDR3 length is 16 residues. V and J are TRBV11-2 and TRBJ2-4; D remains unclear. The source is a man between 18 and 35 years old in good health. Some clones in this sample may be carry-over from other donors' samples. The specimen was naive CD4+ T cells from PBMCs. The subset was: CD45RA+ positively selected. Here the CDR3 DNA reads TGTGCCAGCACTCCCCGACCAAGCCTAGCCAAAAACATTCAGTACTTC. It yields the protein CASTPRPSLAKNIQYF. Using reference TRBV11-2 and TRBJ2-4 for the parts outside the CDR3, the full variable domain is EAGVAQSPRYKIIEKRQSVAFWCNPISGHATLYWYQQILGQGPKLLIQFQNNGVVDDSQLPKDRFSAERLKGVDSTLKIQPAKLEDSAVYLCASTPRPSLAKNIQYFGAGTRLSVL.